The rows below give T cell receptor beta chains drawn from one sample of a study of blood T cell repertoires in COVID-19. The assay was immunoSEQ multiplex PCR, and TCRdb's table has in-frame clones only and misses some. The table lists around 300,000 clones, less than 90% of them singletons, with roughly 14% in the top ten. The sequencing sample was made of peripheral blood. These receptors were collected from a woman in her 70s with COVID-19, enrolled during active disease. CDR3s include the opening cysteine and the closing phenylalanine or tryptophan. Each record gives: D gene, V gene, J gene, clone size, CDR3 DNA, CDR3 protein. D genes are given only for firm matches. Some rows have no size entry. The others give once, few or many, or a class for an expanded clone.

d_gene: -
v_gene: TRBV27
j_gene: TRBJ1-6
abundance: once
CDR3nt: TGTGCCAGCAGTTTATCCGCCCTTGGCAATTCACCCCTCCACTTT
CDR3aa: CASSLSALGNSPLHF

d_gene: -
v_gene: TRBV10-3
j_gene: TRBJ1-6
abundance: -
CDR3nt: TGTGCCATCAATAGGGGGTTGAATGATTCACCCCTCCACTTT
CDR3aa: CAINRGLNDSPLHF

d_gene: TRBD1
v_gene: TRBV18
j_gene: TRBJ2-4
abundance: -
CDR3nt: TGTGCCAGCCGTGACAGGGCTTCGAACATTCAGTACTTC
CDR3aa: CASRDRASNIQYF

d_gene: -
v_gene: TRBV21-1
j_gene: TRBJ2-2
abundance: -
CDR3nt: TGTGCCAGCAGCATCCTTCCGACTAGCGGGGGGCAGAACACCGGGGAGCTGTTTTTT
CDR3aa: CASSILPTSGGQNTGELFF

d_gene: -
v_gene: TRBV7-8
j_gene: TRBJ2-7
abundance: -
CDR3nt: TGTGCCAGCAGCGTCATCCGGGTCTGGCCCTACGAGCAGTACTTC
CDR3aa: CASSVIRVWPYEQYF

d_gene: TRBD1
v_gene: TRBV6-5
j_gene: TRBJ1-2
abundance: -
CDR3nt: TGTGCCAGCAGGGATCCGGGACAGGGGCTTTATGGCTACACCTTC
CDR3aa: CASRDPGQGLYGYTF

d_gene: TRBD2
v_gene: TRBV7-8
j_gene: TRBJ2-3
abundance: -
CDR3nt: TGTGCCAGCAGCTTACCGAGCGGGGGGGCTGGTGATACGCAGTATTTT
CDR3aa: CASSLPSGGAGDTQYF

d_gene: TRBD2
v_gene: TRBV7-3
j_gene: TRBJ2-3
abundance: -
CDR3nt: TGTGCCAGCAGCGAGCGGGGGGCAGATACGCAGTATTTT
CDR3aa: CASSERGADTQYF

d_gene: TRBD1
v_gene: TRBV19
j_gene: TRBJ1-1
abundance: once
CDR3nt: TGTGCCAGTACTACGGGGACAGGTGAAGCTTTCTTT
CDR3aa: CASTTGTGEAFF

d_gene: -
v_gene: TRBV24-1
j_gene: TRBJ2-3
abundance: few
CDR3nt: TGTGCCACCAGTGACCCCCGAGGGACTAGCACAGATACGCAGTATTTT
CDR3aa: CATSDPRGTSTDTQYF

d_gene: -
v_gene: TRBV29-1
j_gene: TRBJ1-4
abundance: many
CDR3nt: TGCAGCGGACGGAACAGCCCGAATGAAAAACTGTTTTTT
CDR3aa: CSGRNSPNEKLFF

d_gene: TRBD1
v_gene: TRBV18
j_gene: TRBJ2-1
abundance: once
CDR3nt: TGTGCCAGCTCACTCGGGACAGGAGTTTACAATGAGCAGTTCTTC
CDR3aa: CASSLGTGVYNEQFF

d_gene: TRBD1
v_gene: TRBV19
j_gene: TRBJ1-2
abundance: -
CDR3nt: TGTGCCAGTAGTATCTCCGGGACAGCAACTGGCTACACCTTC
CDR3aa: CASSISGTATGYTF

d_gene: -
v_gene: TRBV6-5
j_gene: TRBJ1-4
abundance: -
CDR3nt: TGTGCCAGCAGTTACGGGGTAGGGGATGAAAAACTGTTTTTT
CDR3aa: CASSYGVGDEKLFF